This is a list of T cell receptor beta chains from one sample in a study of prognosis after radiotherapy for stage I lung cancer. TCRdb reprocessed the multiplex PCR reads with MiXCR, giving one entry per CDR3 protein. This table has about 24,000 distinct CDR3 sequences, around 36% appearing once. The material was PBMCs, obtained before or after stereotactic body radiation therapy (not recorded which). These receptors originate from a donor over 45 with non-small cell lung cancer. Each CDR3 is given with its conserved first and last residue. Each record gives: CDR3 protein, CDR3 DNA, clone size, V gene, D gene, J gene. A D gene is named only where the DNA matches it firmly. Size tells how often a clone was seen (once, few, many) or the class of an expanded clone, and some rows leave it out.

cdr3_aa: CAWSVLSKQFF
cdr3_nt: TGTGCCTGGAGTGTACTTTCAAAGCAGTTCTTC
clone_size: -
v_call: TRBV30
d_call: -
j_call: TRBJ2-1

cdr3_aa: CASSPISGANYEQYF
cdr3_nt: TGTGCCAGCAGCCCGATAAGCGGGGCTAACTACGAGCAGTACTTC
clone_size: -
v_call: TRBV12-3/TRBV12-4
d_call: TRBD2
j_call: TRBJ2-7

cdr3_aa: CAWSGQDGSPLHF
cdr3_nt: TGTGCCTGGAGTGGTCAGGATGGATCACCCCTCCACTTT
clone_size: -
v_call: TRBV30
d_call: -
j_call: TRBJ1-6

cdr3_aa: CASSPPGPLPEQFF
cdr3_nt: TGTGCCAGCTCACCCCCGGGACCGCTGCCTGAGCAGTTCTTC
clone_size: few
v_call: TRBV18
d_call: -
j_call: TRBJ2-1

cdr3_aa: CASSHPRGETYNEQFF
cdr3_nt: TGCGCCAGCAGCCATCCCAGGGGGGAAACATACAATGAGCAGTTCTTC
clone_size: many
v_call: TRBV4-1
d_call: -
j_call: TRBJ2-1

cdr3_aa: CASSSDSIVSGSAGELFF
cdr3_nt: TGTGCCAGCAGTTCCGATTCGATCGTTAGCGGAAGTGCCGGGGAGCTGTTTTTT
clone_size: -
v_call: TRBV27
d_call: -
j_call: TRBJ2-2

cdr3_aa: CASSFRSVYEQYF
cdr3_nt: TGTGCCAGCAGTTTTCGGTCAGTCTACGAGCAGTACTTC
clone_size: -
v_call: TRBV12-3/TRBV12-4
d_call: -
j_call: TRBJ2-7

cdr3_aa: CSFRDASSYEQYF
cdr3_nt: TGCAGTTTCCGGGACGCGAGCTCCTACGAGCAGTACTTC
clone_size: many
v_call: TRBV20-1
d_call: -
j_call: TRBJ2-7

cdr3_aa: CATSDPVLAGGNGQFF
cdr3_nt: TGTGCCACCAGTGACCCCGTACTAGCGGGAGGAAATGGGCAGTTCTTC
clone_size: -
v_call: TRBV24-1
d_call: TRBD2
j_call: TRBJ2-1

cdr3_aa: CASSPDSENTEAFF
cdr3_nt: TGTGCCAGCAGCCCCGACTCGGAGAACACTGAAGCTTTCTTT
clone_size: many
v_call: TRBV7-3
d_call: -
j_call: TRBJ1-1

cdr3_aa: CASSYTSQYNEQFF
cdr3_nt: TGTGCCAGCAGTTACACCTCCCAGTACAATGAGCAGTTCTTC
clone_size: once
v_call: TRBV6-5
d_call: -
j_call: TRBJ2-1

cdr3_aa: CSVGQGDREQYF
cdr3_nt: TGCAGTGTAGGACAGGGTGATCGGGAGCAGTACTTC
clone_size: many
v_call: TRBV20-1
d_call: TRBD1
j_call: TRBJ2-7

cdr3_aa: CACRNPGGADEQYF
cdr3_nt: TGTGCCTGCCGCAACCCAGGGGGCGCGGACGAGCAGTACTTC
clone_size: many
v_call: TRBV30
d_call: TRBD1
j_call: TRBJ2-7

cdr3_aa: CATEGSTDTQYF
cdr3_nt: TGTGCCACCGAGGGGAGCACAGATACGCAGTATTTT
clone_size: many
v_call: TRBV24-1
d_call: -
j_call: TRBJ2-3

cdr3_aa: CASILSSGMLYDQYF
cdr3_nt: TGTGCCAGCATACTCTCTAGCGGGATGCTATACGATCAGTACTTC
clone_size: -
v_call: TRBV6-2/TRBV6-3
d_call: TRBD2
j_call: TRBJ2-7

cdr3_aa: CASSILGRAGELFF
cdr3_nt: TGTGCCAGCAGCATCCTCGGGAGGGCCGGGGAGCTGTTTTTT
clone_size: many
v_call: TRBV9
d_call: TRBD2
j_call: TRBJ2-2

cdr3_aa: CASSRVGGWYGSYEQYF
cdr3_nt: TGTGCCAGCAGCCGTGTAGGGGGATGGTATGGATCCTACGAGCAGTACTTC
clone_size: -
v_call: TRBV11-1
d_call: -
j_call: TRBJ2-7

cdr3_aa: CASRGLAASTDTQYF
cdr3_nt: TGTGCCAGCCGAGGGCTAGCTGCTAGCACAGATACGCAGTATTTT
clone_size: many
v_call: TRBV7-6
d_call: -
j_call: TRBJ2-3

cdr3_aa: CASSIAPSGYNEQFF
cdr3_nt: TGTGCCAGTAGTATAGCTCCTAGCGGTTACAATGAGCAGTTCTTC
clone_size: many
v_call: TRBV19
d_call: TRBD2
j_call: TRBJ2-1

cdr3_aa: CASSPPEADSTEAFF
cdr3_nt: TGTGCCAGCAGCCCCCCTGAGGCAGACAGCACTGAAGCTTTCTTT
clone_size: -
v_call: TRBV7-9
d_call: -
j_call: TRBJ1-1

cdr3_aa: CASSSQLGIYGYTF
cdr3_nt: TGTGCCAGCAGCTCCCAGCTGGGAATCTATGGCTACACCTTC
clone_size: many
v_call: TRBV9
d_call: -
j_call: TRBJ1-2

cdr3_aa: CASSYLPAGHFYEQYF
cdr3_nt: TGTGCCAGCAGTTACCTCCCAGCGGGCCACTTCTACGAGCAGTACTTC
clone_size: -
v_call: TRBV12-3/TRBV12-4
d_call: -
j_call: TRBJ2-7

cdr3_aa: CAYGLAGAKNIQYF
cdr3_nt: TGTGCCTACGGACTAGCGGGAGCCAAAAACATTCAGTACTTC
clone_size: many
v_call: TRBV6-1
d_call: TRBD2
j_call: TRBJ2-4

cdr3_aa: CSARGALEQFF
cdr3_nt: TGCAGTGCCAGGGGAGCGCTTGAGCAGTTCTTC
clone_size: many
v_call: TRBV20-1
d_call: -
j_call: TRBJ2-1

cdr3_aa: CASSSAGGTDTQYF
cdr3_nt: TGCGCCAGCAGTTCAGCGGGAGGGACAGATACGCAGTATTTT
clone_size: many
v_call: TRBV5-1
d_call: TRBD2
j_call: TRBJ2-3

cdr3_aa: CASSYDRVNTEAFF
cdr3_nt: TGTGCCAGCAGTTACGACAGAGTCAACACTGAAGCTTTCTTT
clone_size: many
v_call: TRBV6-5
d_call: -
j_call: TRBJ1-1

cdr3_aa: CSALTGTPYEQYF
cdr3_nt: TGCAGTGCCCTTACAGGGACCCCCTACGAGCAGTACTTC
clone_size: once
v_call: TRBV20-1
d_call: -
j_call: TRBJ2-7

cdr3_aa: CASSLSQPSTDTQYF
cdr3_nt: TGTGCCAGCAGCTTGTCGCAGCCTAGCACAGATACGCAGTATTTT
clone_size: -
v_call: TRBV7-9
d_call: -
j_call: TRBJ2-3

cdr3_aa: CSDPPDYRGAPHPFSTDTQYF
cdr3_nt: TGCAGCGACCCCCCGGACTATCGAGGGGCACCCCATCCATTCAGCACAGATACGCAGTATTTT
clone_size: -
v_call: TRBV29-1
d_call: -
j_call: TRBJ2-3

cdr3_aa: CASMTGLEQYF
cdr3_nt: TGTGCCAGCATGACGGGGCTCGAGCAGTACTTC
clone_size: many
v_call: TRBV6-2/TRBV6-3
d_call: -
j_call: TRBJ2-7

cdr3_aa: CASSIDPPGIPNQPQHF
cdr3_nt: TGTGCCAGTAGTATAGATCCCCCTGGAATTCCCAATCAGCCCCAGCATTTT
clone_size: -
v_call: TRBV19
d_call: -
j_call: TRBJ1-5

cdr3_aa: CASRGVRDTNYGYTF
cdr3_nt: TGTGCCAGCAGGGGGGTCCGGGATACTAACTATGGCTACACCTTC
clone_size: medium-sized
v_call: TRBV6-1
d_call: -
j_call: TRBJ1-2

cdr3_aa: CATMGGLGQPQHF
cdr3_nt: TGTGCCACCATGGGGGGGCTCGGTCAGCCCCAGCATTTT
clone_size: many
v_call: TRBV6-1
d_call: -
j_call: TRBJ1-5

cdr3_aa: CASSWGLEGTQYF
cdr3_nt: TGTGCCAGCAGCTGGGGACTAGAAGGGACCCAGTACTTC
clone_size: many
v_call: TRBV7-2
d_call: TRBD2
j_call: TRBJ2-5

cdr3_aa: CASSNYYRGWNTEAFF
cdr3_nt: TGTGCCAGTAGTAATTATTACAGGGGTTGGAACACTGAAGCTTTCTTT
clone_size: -
v_call: TRBV19
d_call: TRBD1
j_call: TRBJ1-1